This is a list of T cell receptor beta chains from one sample in a study of T cells in Graves' hyperthyroidism and ophthalmopathy. TCRdb recomputed calls from the multiplex PCR reads with MiXCR, one row per CDR3 protein. The sample holds about 640,000 distinct CDR3 sequences; around 13% are singletons and the top ten take approximately 12%. Source material: blood. These receptors all come from a woman aged 45 to 65 with Graves' ophthalmopathy. Each CDR3 is given with its conserved first and last residue. The D gene is left open where the match is weak. Clone size appears in some rows only: once, few, many, or a class for an expanded clone.

d_call: TRBD2
clone_size: .
j_call: TRBJ2-7
v_call: TRBV28
cdr3_nt: TGTGCCAGCAAAAATAGCGGGGACTCCTACGAGCAGTACTTC
cdr3_aa: CASKNSGDSYEQYF

d_call: .
clone_size: many
j_call: TRBJ1-1
v_call: TRBV28
cdr3_nt: TGTGCCAGCAGTTTTTGGAAGAACACTGAAGCTTTCTTT
cdr3_aa: CASSFWKNTEAFF

d_call: TRBD1
clone_size: many
j_call: TRBJ2-3
v_call: TRBV3-1
cdr3_nt: TGTGCCAGCAGCCAGGAACAGGGGTACGGCACAGATACGCAGTATTTT
cdr3_aa: CASSQEQGYGTDTQYF

d_call: .
clone_size: many
j_call: TRBJ2-5
v_call: TRBV28
cdr3_nt: TGTGCCAGCAGTTTACGGTTCGGGGCCCAAGAGACCCAGTACTTC
cdr3_aa: CASSLRFGAQETQYF

d_call: TRBD1
clone_size: few
j_call: TRBJ2-2
v_call: TRBV6-4
cdr3_nt: TGTGCCAGCAGCGGACAGGGGACGACCACCGGGGAGCTGTTTTTT
cdr3_aa: CASSGQGTTTGELFF

d_call: .
clone_size: many
j_call: TRBJ2-7
v_call: TRBV15
cdr3_nt: TGTGCCACCAGCAATGATGTCGAGCAGTACTTC
cdr3_aa: CATSNDVEQYF

d_call: .
clone_size: many
j_call: TRBJ2-5
v_call: TRBV6-6
cdr3_nt: TGTGCCAGCAGTTACCGGGGCTATGAGACCCAGTACTTC
cdr3_aa: CASSYRGYETQYF

d_call: .
clone_size: few
j_call: TRBJ2-1
v_call: TRBV6-2/TRBV6-3
cdr3_nt: TGTGCCAGCAGTTACCGATTAAACAATGAGCAGTTCTTC
cdr3_aa: CASSYRLNNEQFF

d_call: .
clone_size: many
j_call: TRBJ2-1
v_call: TRBV18
cdr3_nt: TGTGCCAGCTCTTTGGGCGCGTCCTTACCCTACAATGAGCAGTTCTTC
cdr3_aa: CASSLGASLPYNEQFF

d_call: TRBD1
clone_size: many
j_call: TRBJ1-1
v_call: TRBV6-2/TRBV6-3
cdr3_nt: TGTGCCAGCAGTTACTCGACAGACAGGGGGAACACTGAAGCTTTCTTT
cdr3_aa: CASSYSTDRGNTEAFF

d_call: .
clone_size: .
j_call: TRBJ1-1
v_call: TRBV7-9
cdr3_nt: TGTGCCAGCAGCATCGACACCATGAACACTGAAGCTTTCTTT
cdr3_aa: CASSIDTMNTEAFF

d_call: .
clone_size: .
j_call: TRBJ2-1
v_call: TRBV12-3/TRBV12-4
cdr3_nt: TGTGCCAGCACAAGTTTCGGTGAGCAGTTCTTC
cdr3_aa: CASTSFGEQFF

d_call: TRBD1
clone_size: many
j_call: TRBJ2-7
v_call: TRBV6-2/TRBV6-3
cdr3_nt: TGTGCCTGCACCCGGGACAGCTACGAGCAGTACTTC
cdr3_aa: CACTRDSYEQYF

d_call: TRBD1
clone_size: many
j_call: TRBJ2-7
v_call: TRBV12-3/TRBV12-4
cdr3_nt: TGTGCCAGCAGTTTGGTCATTGGGGACAGGGCCTCGTACGAGCAGTACTTC
cdr3_aa: CASSLVIGDRASYEQYF

d_call: TRBD1
clone_size: many
j_call: TRBJ2-1
v_call: TRBV28
cdr3_nt: TGTGCCAGCAGTCCATGGACAGGACACCTATACAATGAGCAGTTCTTC
cdr3_aa: CASSPWTGHLYNEQFF

d_call: TRBD1
clone_size: many
j_call: TRBJ1-5
v_call: TRBV12-3/TRBV12-4
cdr3_nt: TGTGCCAGCAGTGAGACAGGGGACAATCAGCCCCAGCATTTT
cdr3_aa: CASSETGDNQPQHF

d_call: .
clone_size: .
j_call: TRBJ2-2
v_call: TRBV12-3/TRBV12-4
cdr3_nt: TGTGCCAGCAGGCCGGGACGGGCGAACACCGGGGAGCTGTTTTTT
cdr3_aa: CASRPGRANTGELFF

d_call: .
clone_size: many
j_call: TRBJ2-5
v_call: TRBV18
cdr3_nt: TGTGCCAGCTCACCGGGGGATCCAGGGGAGACCCAGTACTTC
cdr3_aa: CASSPGDPGETQYF

d_call: .
clone_size: .
j_call: TRBJ2-5
v_call: TRBV4-2
cdr3_nt: TGTGCCAGCAGCCAAGACAAGGAGACCCAGTACTTC
cdr3_aa: CASSQDKETQYF

d_call: .
clone_size: .
j_call: TRBJ2-7
v_call: TRBV6-1
cdr3_nt: TGTGCCAGCAGCTCGCTCTCGGGGGCGGTAAACGAGCAGTACTTC
cdr3_aa: CASSSLSGAVNEQYF

d_call: .
clone_size: .
j_call: TRBJ2-1
v_call: TRBV7-2
cdr3_nt: TGTGCCAGCACCCCCATCGGGACTTACGAGCAGTTCTTC
cdr3_aa: CASTPIGTYEQFF

d_call: TRBD1
clone_size: many
j_call: TRBJ2-1
v_call: TRBV5-5
cdr3_nt: TGTGCCAGCAGCTTGTACCGGACAGGGGTCAATGAGCAGTTCTTC
cdr3_aa: CASSLYRTGVNEQFF

d_call: .
clone_size: few
j_call: TRBJ2-1
v_call: TRBV24-1
cdr3_nt: TGTGCCACACCTCTGGGAGGTCCTATGTACAATGAGCAGTTCTTC
cdr3_aa: CATPLGGPMYNEQFF

d_call: TRBD2
clone_size: .
j_call: TRBJ2-1
v_call: TRBV19
cdr3_nt: TGTGCCAGTAGCTACGGACTAGCGGGATTCGAGCAGTTCTTC
cdr3_aa: CASSYGLAGFEQFF

d_call: .
clone_size: few
j_call: TRBJ1-5
v_call: TRBV4-3
cdr3_nt: TGCGCCAGCAGCACAGGGTTCGGCAATCAGCCCCAGCATTTT
cdr3_aa: CASSTGFGNQPQHF

d_call: .
clone_size: many
j_call: TRBJ2-7
v_call: TRBV5-1
cdr3_nt: TGCGCCAGCAGCCAAAAAAGGGACGGCGGGTCCTACGAGCAGTACTTC
cdr3_aa: CASSQKRDGGSYEQYF

d_call: .
clone_size: .
j_call: TRBJ1-1
v_call: TRBV19
cdr3_nt: TGTGCCAGTAGTATGTTGGGGAGGAACACTGAAGCTTTCTTT
cdr3_aa: CASSMLGRNTEAFF

d_call: .
clone_size: many
j_call: TRBJ2-7
v_call: TRBV7-9
cdr3_nt: TGTGCCAGCAGCTTAGCAACAGGGAAAGAGCAGTACTTC
cdr3_aa: CASSLATGKEQYF

d_call: .
clone_size: once
j_call: TRBJ1-6
v_call: TRBV19
cdr3_nt: TGTGCCAGTAGTCGCCAGGGTGATTCACCCCTCCACTTT
cdr3_aa: CASSRQGDSPLHF

d_call: TRBD1
clone_size: many
j_call: TRBJ2-7
v_call: TRBV12-3/TRBV12-4
cdr3_nt: TGTGCCAGCACCAAGGGACAGAGGAACTACGAGCAGTACTTC
cdr3_aa: CASTKGQRNYEQYF

d_call: .
clone_size: .
j_call: TRBJ1-3
v_call: TRBV7-9
cdr3_nt: TGTGCCAGCAGCCCGACGGAAACTGGAAACACCATATATTTT
cdr3_aa: CASSPTETGNTIYF

d_call: TRBD1
clone_size: many
j_call: TRBJ2-1
v_call: TRBV24-1
cdr3_nt: TGTGCCACCAGTGATCCGTCCCGGGACAGGGGCTCCTACAATGAGCAGTTCTTC
cdr3_aa: CATSDPSRDRGSYNEQFF

d_call: TRBD1
clone_size: many
j_call: TRBJ1-1
v_call: TRBV10-3
cdr3_nt: TGTGCCATCAGCCCCGGTCCGGGACAGTGGGACGGAGCTTTCTTT
cdr3_aa: CAISPGPGQWDGAFF

d_call: .
clone_size: .
j_call: TRBJ2-1
v_call: TRBV6-9
cdr3_nt: TGTGCCAGCAGTTACGGTGCGGGATCCTACAATGAGCAGTTCTTC
cdr3_aa: CASSYGAGSYNEQFF

d_call: TRBD2
clone_size: many
j_call: TRBJ2-7
v_call: TRBV27
cdr3_nt: TGTGCCAGCAGTTCGACTAGCGGGAGCTACGAGCAGTACTTC
cdr3_aa: CASSSTSGSYEQYF

d_call: .
clone_size: many
j_call: TRBJ1-1
v_call: TRBV7-2
cdr3_nt: TGTGCCAGCAGACCTATAAGATTTTTAGTTGCGTCAGGGAGCTGGGGCACTGAAGCTTTCTTT
cdr3_aa: CASRPIRFLVASGSWGTEAFF

d_call: TRBD2
clone_size: many
j_call: TRBJ2-1
v_call: TRBV30
cdr3_nt: TGTGCCTGGAGTGGGCAGCGGGAGGGCGCCTCCTACAATGAGCAGTTCTTC
cdr3_aa: CAWSGQREGASYNEQFF

d_call: TRBD1
clone_size: .
j_call: TRBJ2-1
v_call: TRBV11-2
cdr3_nt: TGTGCCAGCAGCCAGATGGGACAGGGGGCCCTAGGGGCTGCTGAGCAGTTCTTC
cdr3_aa: CASSQMGQGALGAAEQFF

d_call: .
clone_size: few
j_call: TRBJ2-7
v_call: TRBV28
cdr3_nt: TGTGCCAGCAGTCCCTCGACAGGAGCCAGCTCCTACGAGCAGTACTTC
cdr3_aa: CASSPSTGASSYEQYF

d_call: TRBD2
clone_size: .
j_call: TRBJ2-3
v_call: TRBV27
cdr3_nt: TGTGCCAGCAGTTTATGGGCTAGCGGGAGTTCAGATACGCAGTATTTT
cdr3_aa: CASSLWASGSSDTQYF

d_call: .
clone_size: many
j_call: TRBJ2-7
v_call: TRBV5-1
cdr3_nt: TGCGCCAGCAGCTTGGACCCAGCCTACGAGCAGTACTTC
cdr3_aa: CASSLDPAYEQYF

d_call: .
clone_size: many
j_call: TRBJ2-5
v_call: TRBV19
cdr3_nt: TGTGCCAGTAGTATAGCCCGTGCAGGGACCAGCCAAGAGACCCAGTACTTC
cdr3_aa: CASSIARAGTSQETQYF

d_call: .
clone_size: few
j_call: TRBJ1-2
v_call: TRBV27
cdr3_nt: TGTGCCAGCAGTTTATATCTTGGGGCAGGGAGCGGCTACACCTTC
cdr3_aa: CASSLYLGAGSGYTF

d_call: .
clone_size: many
j_call: TRBJ2-1
v_call: TRBV7-2
cdr3_nt: TGTGCCAGCAGCCCCCCCAGTCTATCCTACAATGAGCAGTTCTTC
cdr3_aa: CASSPPSLSYNEQFF

d_call: .
clone_size: few
j_call: TRBJ1-4
v_call: TRBV6-1
cdr3_nt: TGTGCCAGCAGTGAGGGCAGTTGGACAACTAATGAAAAACTGTTTTTT
cdr3_aa: CASSEGSWTTNEKLFF

d_call: .
clone_size: many
j_call: TRBJ2-5
v_call: TRBV28
cdr3_nt: TGTGCCAGCAGTTTACTAGCGGAGACCCAGTACTTC
cdr3_aa: CASSLLAETQYF

d_call: .
clone_size: .
j_call: TRBJ1-5
v_call: TRBV15
cdr3_nt: TGTGCCACCAGCAGATCCTCCGGGACTGACAATCAGCCCCAGCATTTT
cdr3_aa: CATSRSSGTDNQPQHF

d_call: TRBD2
clone_size: .
j_call: TRBJ2-2
v_call: TRBV10-3
cdr3_nt: TGTGCCACCCCTACTAGCGGAAACACCGGGGAGCTGTTTTTT
cdr3_aa: CATPTSGNTGELFF

d_call: .
clone_size: many
j_call: TRBJ1-2
v_call: TRBV7-2
cdr3_nt: TGTGCCAGCAGCTTAGACGGACATTATATTCCGAACTATGGCTACACCTTC
cdr3_aa: CASSLDGHYIPNYGYTF

d_call: .
clone_size: .
j_call: TRBJ1-5
v_call: TRBV4-1
cdr3_nt: TGCGCCAGCAGCCAAGTGGGGGGGGTGGATCAGCCCCAGCATTTT
cdr3_aa: CASSQVGGVDQPQHF

d_call: .
clone_size: many
j_call: TRBJ1-2
v_call: TRBV2
cdr3_nt: TGTGCCAGCCGCAACCCAGGGGCTGGCTATGGCTACACCTTC
cdr3_aa: CASRNPGAGYGYTF

d_call: .
clone_size: many
j_call: TRBJ1-5
v_call: TRBV27
cdr3_nt: TGTGCCAGCGGCCAAGGTCAGGGATGGGTTCAGCCCCAGCATTTT
cdr3_aa: CASGQGQGWVQPQHF

d_call: TRBD1
clone_size: .
j_call: TRBJ1-6
v_call: TRBV7-3
cdr3_nt: TGTGCCAGCAGCCTGACAGGGGGTTTTAATTCACCCCTCCACTTT
cdr3_aa: CASSLTGGFNSPLHF

d_call: .
clone_size: .
j_call: TRBJ1-4
v_call: TRBV12-3/TRBV12-4
cdr3_nt: TGTGCCAGCAGCCCCCCCTGGGGGGGGGAGGAAAAACTGTTTTTT
cdr3_aa: CASSPPWGGEEKLFF

d_call: TRBD2
clone_size: many
j_call: TRBJ2-7
v_call: TRBV5-1
cdr3_nt: TGCGCCAGCAGCTCGGGACTAGCGGGTCGCGAGCAGTACTTC
cdr3_aa: CASSSGLAGREQYF